These 29 T cell receptor beta chains came from one sample sequenced in a study of tumor and adjacent non-tumor tissue in lung cancer. No cell sorting was done before RNA was extracted from the tissue. The library came from three nested PCR rounds adapted from ARM-PCR protocols. Each CDR3 protein is one row after TCRdb ran MiXCR on the multiplex PCR reads. This sample carries about 70,000 distinct CDR3 sequences, around four fifths of them seen once, and the ten largest clones take roughly 30%. The material sequenced was lung tumor tissue. The receptors come from a man aged 60-69 years with non-small cell lung cancer.

The chain recombines TRBV5-1 with TRBJ1-1; 7 positions agree with TRBD1. Trimming cost V 4 bases and J 6 bases; bases outside gene matches: 9. The CDR3 has 14 residues. The germline gives CDR1 SGHRS, CDR2 YFSETQ. DNA of the CDR3: TGCGCCAGCAGCGAACAGACAGGGCTCGCTGAAGCTTTCTTT. This translates into CASSEQTGLAEAFF.

Regarding this clonotype: A read error may explain this, as a much larger clone is one base away. Since the CDR3 does not end with the conserved phenylalanine or tryptophan, this likely comes from a read error. The chain couples TRBV2 to TRBJ1-5, with 10 positions matching TRBD1. The germline V gene encodes CDR1 SNHLY and CDR2 FYNNEI. The CDR3 consists of 16 residues. Germline trimming cut 5 bases from V and 0 bases from J; bases unmatched to any gene: 4. CDR3 region: CASSRDRGSSNQPQHY. For the CDR3, the DNA is TGTGCCAGCAGTCGGGACAGGGGTAGTAGCAATCAGCCCCAGCATTAT.

A word on this clonotype: This may arise from a read error, as a much more abundant clone is one base away. The DNA is left out, because the CDR3 cannot be placed on it with certainty; the CDR3 is given as TCRdb lists it. The genes are TRBV6-1 and TRBJ2-2; the table's TRBD2 call for D was not verified on the DNA. The V gene's germline CDR1 is MNHNS and CDR2 SASEGT. The CDR3 is made up of 15 amino acids, end residues included. CDR3 amino acids: CASRFASGNTGELLF.

In its sample, this clonotype was seen many times. DNA for the CDR3: TGCAGTGCTATTTGGCAGGGGGCCTACAATGAGCAGTTCTTC. Protein: CSAIWQGAYNEQFF. V gene TRBV20-1 combines with J gene TRBJ2-1, with TRBD1 matching 7 bases. Losses at the gene ends were 4 bases for V and 2 bases for J; bases not matched to a gene: 5. Germline V gene sequence: CDR1 DFQATT, CDR2 SNEGSKA (reference sequence). This CDR3 has 14 amino acids.

On this clonotype itself: Its ends do not fully match the called genes, so a read error is possible. The rearrangement uses TRBV7-8 and TRBJ2-1; possibly TRBD2 for D (6 bases). This CDR3 contains 17 residues. CDR1 and CDR2 (germline): SGHVS, FQNEAQ. The CDR3 region has the DNA TGTGCTAGCAGCTTAAACGTCGGGAGATACAGTTTCAATGAGCAGTTCTTC. It codes for CASSLNVGRYSFNEQFF.

With respect to this clonotype: This CDR3 fails to terminate in the conserved phenylalanine or tryptophan, so it likely reflects a read error. This chain joins TRBV28 and TRBJ1-2, with D tentatively TRBD1 (5 bases). Trimming shortened V by 3 bases and J by 6 bases, and 8 bases separated the two germline ends. The germline V gene encodes CDR1 MDHEN and CDR2 SYDVKM. This CDR3 contains 12 residues. CDR3 sequence (DNA): TGTGCCAGCAGTTTTGGGGGAGATGGCTACACCTTA. Amino acid sequence: CASSFGGDGYTL.

Notes on this clonotype: It may be a read error: a sequence one base away is much more abundant. The CDR3 end shows no conserved phenylalanine or tryptophan, and so a read error is likely. The V and J genes are TRBV20-1 and TRBJ1-1; D gene ambiguous. Germline loops: CDR1 DFQATT, CDR2 SNEGSKA (reference sequence). Trimming stripped 3 bases from V and 1 base from J, with 15 bases between. This CDR3 is 15 amino acids long. The CDR3 DNA reads as TGCAGTGCTAGGGGGAGGCCCCTCGGGAACACTGAAGCTTTCATT. Amino acid sequence: CSARGRPLGNTEAFI.

This sequence joins TRBV29-1 and TRBJ2-7, with D perhaps TRBD1 or TRBD2 (5 bases each). The CDR3 runs 14 residues. Deletions cut 7 bases from V and 4 bases from J, with 20 bases between. Germline CDR1 is SQVTM and CDR2 is ANQGSEA. The CDR3 region is CSARGSRCGYEQYF. The CDR3 bases are TGCAGCGCTCGGGGCAGCAGGTGTGGGTACGAGCAGTACTTC.

A word on this clonotype: At one end the junction does not follow the germline gene, possibly because of a read error. This rearrangement joins TRBV20-1 to TRBJ2-3, with TRBD1 as a possible D gene (6 bases). Germline V gives CDR1 DFQATT, CDR2 SNEGSKA (reference sequence). The CDR3 sequence is 13 residues long. The CDR3 protein is CNATGLGTDTQYF. In DNA, the CDR3 is TGCAATGCTACAGGGTTGGGCACAGATACACAGTATTTT.

Concerning this clonotype itself: Because it lacks the conserved phenylalanine or tryptophan at the end, this CDR3 is likely a read error. The limits of the CDR3 on the DNA are not certain, so only TCRdb's listed CDR3 is given. The rearrangement uses TRBV6-2 or TRBV6-3 and TRBJ2-3; no check of the table's D call, TRBD2, against the DNA was made. The V gene's germline CDR1 is MNHEY and CDR2 SVGEGT. The CDR3 adds up to 14 amino acids, both ends counted. This CDR3 reads CASSYSGLGSTQYL.

Turning to this clonotype: Since no conserved phenylalanine or tryptophan closes the CDR3, a read error is the likely cause. The DNA is omitted, as the CDR3 cannot be located on it reliably, and the CDR3 follows TCRdb's listing. The chain combines TRBV20-1 with TRBJ1-1. Germline V lookup: CDR1 DFQATT, CDR2 SNEGSKA (reference sequence). With termini counted, the CDR3 has 13 amino acids. The CDR3 here is CSAYPGRGPEVFL.

For this clonotype: One junction end disagrees with the germline gene, perhaps due to a read error. The genes are TRBV20-1 and TRBJ2-2; 7 nucleotides match TRBD2. Germline loops: CDR1 DFQATT, CDR2 SNEGSKA (reference sequence). The CDR3 runs 16 residues. The CDR3 reads CSDRDPREFATGELFF. Here the CDR3 DNA reads TGCAGTGATAGAGATCCGCGGGAGTTCGCCACCGGGGAACTGTTTTTT.

Note on this clonotype: At one end the junction does not follow the germline gene, possibly because of a read error. The chain recombines TRBV5-5 with TRBJ2-2; tentatively, D is TRBD1 or TRBD2 (5 bases each). CDR3 length: 15 amino acids. Looked up from germline, CDR1 is SGHKS and CDR2 is YYEKEE (reference sequence). In DNA, the CDR3 is TGCGCCAGCAGCACCGGGACGGTAAACATCGGGGAGCTGTTTTTT. Protein product: CASSTGTVNIGELFF.

V is TRBV12-3 or TRBV12-4 and J is TRBJ2-2; 10 bases align to TRBD2. The CDR3 sequence is 14 residues long. The CDR3 sequence is CSSSSGLAIGELFF. The CDR3, as DNA: TGTAGCAGCAGTTCGGGACTAGCGATCGGGGAGCTGTTTTTT.

Points on this clonotype: A read error may be the cause here, since a much bigger clone is one base away. No conserved phenylalanine or tryptophan ends this CDR3, so it is likely a read error. Because the CDR3's place on the DNA is in doubt, the DNA is left out and the CDR3 is given as listed by TCRdb. The chain couples TRBV14 to TRBJ1-6. Germline V gene sequence: CDR1 SGHDN, CDR2 FVKESK. The length of the CDR3 is 13 amino acids, counting both ends. The CDR3 sequence: CASSQGGSLSTHL.

Note on this clonotype: A junction end diverges from the germline sequence, so it may reflect a read error. J is TRBJ2-1 and V is TRBV11-3, with TRBD1 matching over 7 bases. There are 14 residues in the CDR3. Germline CDR1 is SGHNT and CDR2 is YENEEA. This CDR3 reads CVSSPGGESNEQFF. In DNA, the CDR3 is TGTGTCAGCAGCCCAGGGGGAGAGAGCAATGAGCAGTTCTTC.

On this clonotype itself: The junction departs from germline at one end; a sequencing error may be responsible. V and J are TRBV6-1 and TRBJ2-7; 7 bases align to TRBD2. This CDR3 spans 13 amino acids. Germline-derived CDR1 and CDR2 are MNHNS and SASEGT. The CDR3 region is CASITSGNYERYF. For the CDR3, the DNA is TGTGCCAGCATTACGAGCGGGAACTACGAGCGGTACTTC.

The chain recombines TRBV7-8 with TRBJ2-1; D ambiguous. Trimming removed 5 bases at V and 10 bases at J, with 18 bases between. The CDR3 extends over 14 amino acids. CDR1 SGHVS and CDR2 FQNEAQ come from the germline V gene. DNA of the CDR3: TGTGCCAGCAGCACAAACAGAGCCTACGACGAGCAGTTCTTC. Translating gives CASSTNRAYDEQFF. Drawing the rest from reference TRBV7-8 and TRBJ2-1, the complete variable domain is GAGVSQSPRYKVAKRGQDVALRCDPISGHVSLFWYQQALGQGPEFLTYFQNEAQLDKSGLPSDRFFAERPEGSVSTLKIQRTQQEDSAVYLCASSTNRAYDEQFFGPGTRLTVL.

Concerning this clonotype: This CDR3 is missing its conserved last phenylalanine or tryptophan, likely due to a read error. The DNA is omitted, as the CDR3 cannot be located on it reliably, and the CDR3 follows TCRdb's listing. The rearrangement joins TRBV20-1 to TRBJ2-7; the D call in the table, TRBD2, was not verified against the DNA. CDR1 is DFQATT, CDR2 SNEGSKA, per germline (reference sequence). The CDR3 spans 15 residues, counting both ends. The CDR3 loop reads CSARDQGSGTYEQHL.

For this clonotype: One end of the junction does not line up with germline, which may come from a read error. The V call is TRBV10-3, the J call TRBJ2-7; TRBD2 matches at 7 bases. From germline, CDR1 is ENHRY and CDR2 SYGVKD. The CDR3 totals 15 residues. DNA for the CDR3: TGTGCCGTCAGTGAGGGTAGCGGGCGGAGGTACGAGCAGTACTTC. Its protein product is CAVSEGSGRRYEQYF.

The rearrangement joins TRBV20-1 to TRBJ2-1, with 7 positions matching TRBD2. The CDR3 is made up of 15 amino acids. Germline V gene lookup returns CDR1 DFQATT and CDR2 SNEGSKA (reference sequence). Unmatched junction bases numbered 11, after V lost 5 bases and J lost 4 bases. Written as DNA, the CDR3 is TGCAGTGCTTTCCAACGCGGGAGAACATACAATGAGCAGTTCTTC. Encoded protein: CSAFQRGRTYNEQFF.

About this clonotype itself: Sequence at one end of the junction differs from germline and may be a read error. The chain carries TRBV20-1 and TRBJ2-4; D not resolved. This CDR3 contains 13 residues. Looked up from germline, CDR1 is DFQATT and CDR2 is SNEGSKA (reference sequence). The CDR3 nucleotides read TGCAGTGCTGACACGATAGCCAAATACATTCAGTACTTC. Amino acids: CSADTIAKYIQYF.

In this sample, this clonotype is medium-sized (0.01 to 0.1%). This chain uses TRBV20-1 with TRBJ1-5; D remains ambiguous. This CDR3 region has 11 residues. Trimming took off 4 bases at V and 7 bases at J, with 8 bases between the two ends. Germline V gene lookup returns CDR1 DFQATT and CDR2 SNEGSKA (reference sequence). CDR3 nucleotide sequence: TGCAGTGCTAAATTTGAGCAGCCCCAGCATTTT. This sequence encodes CSAKFEQPQHF.

Remarks on this clonotype: The CDR3 does not end in the conserved phenylalanine or tryptophan, so this is likely a read error. The CDR3 spells CSAPGTYEQYL. The CDR3 DNA is TGCAGTGCTCCGGGAACCTACGAGCAGTACCTC. The rearrangement joins TRBV20-1 to TRBJ2-7; possibly TRBD2 for D (5 bases). The CDR3 is 11 residues long. Trimming removed 5 bases at V and 2 bases at J, with 7 bases between. CDR1 DFQATT and CDR2 SNEGSKA come from the germline V gene (reference sequence).

This clonotype was observed once. A much larger clone is a single base away; this may be a read error. This chain uses TRBV5-6 with TRBJ2-7; 9 bases are shared with TRBD1. Germline V CDR1 and CDR2: SGHDT, YYEEEE. The CDR3 sequence is 15 residues long. The V segment lost 0 bases and the J segment 6 bases; nucleotides outside the gene matches: 7. CDR3 DNA: TGTGCCAGCAGCTTGGGGGGACAGGGTTACTGCGAGCAGTACTTC. Its protein is CASSLGGQGYCEQYF.

This clonotype was found a few times. The CDR3 carries no conserved terminal phenylalanine or tryptophan, so it likely arises from a read error. The chain joins TRBV29-1 to TRBJ2-3; D is perhaps TRBD2 (6 bases). The CDR3 extends over 15 amino acids. Trimming stripped 4 bases from V and 3 bases from J, with 17 bases between. The germline gives CDR1 SQVTM, CDR2 ANQGSEA. The CDR3 here is CSVVPLAGRTDTQYS. As DNA, the CDR3 is TGCAGCGTTGTCCCTCTAGCAGGGAGGACAGATACGCAGTATTCT.

The chain uses TRBV6-5 and TRBJ2-5; 7 nucleotides line up with TRBD2. Germline loops: CDR1 MNHEY, CDR2 SVGAGI. CDR3 length: 18 amino acids. V dropped 0 bases and J dropped 7; count of bases not matched to a gene: 17. CDR3 sequence: CASSYSLARSGPGRTQYF. The CDR3 DNA reads TGTGCCAGCAGTTACTCGTTGGCTCGTAGCGGGCCGGGGAGGACCCAGTACTTC.

This clonotype showed up many times. The chain links TRBV28 to TRBJ2-3; 10 bases match TRBD2. V lost 5 bases and J lost 0; bases outside the gene matches: 5. Germline CDR1 MDHEN, CDR2 SYDVKM. The CDR3 extends over 16 amino acids. The CDR3 is CASSPELAGSTDTQYF. The CDR3 nucleotides are TGTGCCAGCAGTCCAGAACTAGCGGGAAGCACAGATACGCAGTATTTT. Combining the CDR3 with reference TRBV28 and TRBJ2-3 gives the whole variable domain DVKVTQSSRYLVKRTGEKVFLECVQDMDHENMFWYRQDPGLGLRLIYFSYDVKMKEKGDIPEGYSVSREKKERFSLILESASTNQTSMYLCASSPELAGSTDTQYFGPGTRLTVL.

Turning to this clonotype: A clone one base away is much larger, so this may be a read error. The missing conserved phenylalanine or tryptophan at the end of this CDR3 makes a read error likely. The rearrangement joins TRBV7-9 to TRBJ1-5; unclear D gene. The CDR3 contains 16 residues. V lost 0 bases and J lost 2, with 11 bases in between. The V gene's germline CDR1 is SEHNR and CDR2 FQNEAQ (reference sequence). The CDR3 DNA sequence: TGTGCCAGCAGCTTAGCCGCGGGTGGTGGCAATCAGCCCCAGCATGTT. As protein: CASSLAAGGGNQPQHV.